A selection of T cell receptor beta chains follows, all from one sample in a study of shared clonotypes between healthy human individuals. Assay used: immunoSEQ multiplex PCR; TCRdb lists only in-frame clones, some missing. The table lists 2 million to 2.5 million clones, 85% to 95% of them singletons. Source material: naive CD4+ T cells sorted from blood. These receptors all come from a man aged 18 to 35 in good health. CDR3s include the opening cysteine and the closing phenylalanine or tryptophan. D genes are given only for firm matches. Size tells how often a clone was seen (once, few, many) or the class of an expanded clone, and some rows leave it out.

cdr3_aa: CAIRSSTGELFF
cdr3_nt: TGTGCCATCCGGAGCAGCACCGGGGAGCTGTTTTTT
clone_size: once
d_call: -
v_call: TRBV10-3
j_call: TRBJ2-2

cdr3_aa: CASSPHSGGTYEQYF
cdr3_nt: TGTGCCAGCAGCCCTCATAGCGGGGGGACCTACGAGCAGTACTTC
clone_size: -
d_call: TRBD2
v_call: TRBV5-4
j_call: TRBJ2-7

cdr3_aa: CASSSVLATNYGYTF
cdr3_nt: TGTGCCAGCAGCTCTGTGTTGGCGACTAACTATGGCTACACCTTC
clone_size: -
d_call: -
v_call: TRBV7-2
j_call: TRBJ1-2

cdr3_aa: CASTGIPAPDTQYF
cdr3_nt: TGTGCCTCCACAGGGATTCCCGCCCCAGATACGCAGTATTTT
clone_size: -
d_call: -
v_call: TRBV30
j_call: TRBJ2-3

cdr3_aa: CASSRRQGAAEKLFF
cdr3_nt: TGTGCCAGCAGCAGAAGACAGGGGGCGGCTGAAAAACTGTTTTTT
clone_size: -
d_call: TRBD1
v_call: TRBV5-4
j_call: TRBJ1-4

cdr3_aa: CASSPLQDSPLHF
cdr3_nt: TGTGCCAGCTCACCACTACAGGATTCACCCCTCCACTTT
clone_size: -
d_call: -
v_call: TRBV18
j_call: TRBJ1-6

cdr3_aa: CASSLGLEHNQPQHF
cdr3_nt: TGCGCCAGCAGCTTGGGGCTCGAACACAATCAGCCCCAGCATTTT
clone_size: -
d_call: -
v_call: TRBV5-1
j_call: TRBJ1-5

cdr3_aa: CASSSRGLAGVPEQYF
cdr3_nt: TGTGCCAGCAGCTCGCGAGGACTAGCGGGAGTACCCGAGCAGTACTTC
clone_size: once
d_call: TRBD2
v_call: TRBV7-2
j_call: TRBJ2-7

cdr3_aa: CASSSRTGSGYTF
cdr3_nt: TGTGCCAGCAGTTCCCGGACGGGGAGTGGCTACACCTTC
clone_size: -
d_call: -
v_call: TRBV28
j_call: TRBJ1-2

cdr3_aa: CASSYSKGDYGYTF
cdr3_nt: TGTGCCAGCAGTTACTCGAAAGGGGACTATGGCTACACCTTC
clone_size: -
d_call: -
v_call: TRBV6-6
j_call: TRBJ1-2

cdr3_aa: CAISELDEQYF
cdr3_nt: TGTGCCATCAGTGAACTGGACGAGCAGTACTTC
clone_size: -
d_call: -
v_call: TRBV10-3
j_call: TRBJ2-7

cdr3_aa: CAISAGPGRWGTEAFF
cdr3_nt: TGTGCCATCAGTGCAGGTCCGGGGCGGTGGGGCACTGAAGCTTTCTTT
clone_size: -
d_call: -
v_call: TRBV10-3
j_call: TRBJ1-1

cdr3_aa: CASSLRTETSTDTQYF
cdr3_nt: TGTGCCAGCAGTCTCCGGACAGAAACTAGCACAGATACGCAGTATTTT
clone_size: -
d_call: -
v_call: TRBV28
j_call: TRBJ2-3

cdr3_aa: CASTPTGGAKEKLFF
cdr3_nt: TGTGCCAGTACCCCGACAGGGGGCGCGAAGGAAAAACTGTTTTTT
clone_size: -
d_call: TRBD1
v_call: TRBV19
j_call: TRBJ1-4

cdr3_aa: CAISWDRVNQPQHF
cdr3_nt: TGTGCCATCAGTTGGGACAGGGTTAATCAGCCCCAGCATTTT
clone_size: -
d_call: TRBD1
v_call: TRBV10-3
j_call: TRBJ1-5

cdr3_aa: CASTTGGQETQYF
cdr3_nt: TGTGCCAGTACCACAGGGGGCCAAGAGACCCAGTACTTC
clone_size: -
d_call: TRBD1
v_call: TRBV19
j_call: TRBJ2-5

cdr3_aa: CASSLLGANVLTF
cdr3_nt: TGTGCCAGCAGCTTACTCGGGGCCAACGTCCTGACTTTC
clone_size: once
d_call: -
v_call: TRBV7-9
j_call: TRBJ2-6

cdr3_aa: CASSSPEAWEYGYTF
cdr3_nt: TGTGCCAGCAGTTCCCCTGAGGCTTGGGAATATGGCTACACCTTC
clone_size: -
d_call: -
v_call: TRBV28
j_call: TRBJ1-2

cdr3_aa: CASSVVGTGNTEAFF
cdr3_nt: TGTGCCAGCAGCGTAGTAGGGACGGGCAACACTGAAGCTTTCTTT
clone_size: -
d_call: -
v_call: TRBV9
j_call: TRBJ1-1

cdr3_aa: CASSYQGSNQPQHF
cdr3_nt: TGTGCCAGCAGCTACCAGGGGAGCAATCAGCCCCAGCATTTT
clone_size: -
d_call: -
v_call: TRBV7-9
j_call: TRBJ1-5

cdr3_aa: CASSVRRDYEQYF
cdr3_nt: TGTGCCAGCAGTGTTCGGAGAGACTACGAGCAGTACTTC
clone_size: -
d_call: -
v_call: TRBV6-1
j_call: TRBJ2-7

cdr3_aa: CASSITVTVNQPQHF
cdr3_nt: TGTGCCAGTAGTATAACGGTCACAGTCAATCAGCCCCAGCATTTT
clone_size: -
d_call: -
v_call: TRBV19
j_call: TRBJ1-5

cdr3_aa: CASSPRRGRAGELFF
cdr3_nt: TGTGCCAGCAGTCCGCGTAGGGGGAGGGCCGGGGAGCTGTTTTTT
clone_size: once
d_call: -
v_call: TRBV28
j_call: TRBJ2-2

cdr3_aa: CASISQWIGETPLHF
cdr3_nt: TGTGCCAGCATCTCCCAGTGGATCGGAGAAACACCCCTCCACTTT
clone_size: -
d_call: -
v_call: TRBV2
j_call: TRBJ1-6

cdr3_aa: CASSQPGGNTEAFF
cdr3_nt: TGCGCCAGCAGCCAACCGGGAGGGAACACTGAAGCTTTCTTT
clone_size: -
d_call: -
v_call: TRBV4-3
j_call: TRBJ1-1

cdr3_aa: CASTDEGLFYEQYF
cdr3_nt: TGTGCCAGTACGGATGAGGGACTTTTCTACGAGCAGTACTTC
clone_size: -
d_call: -
v_call: TRBV27
j_call: TRBJ2-7

cdr3_aa: CASSGQGYTEAFF
cdr3_nt: TGTGCCAGCAGCGGCCAGGGTTACACTGAAGCTTTCTTT
clone_size: -
d_call: -
v_call: TRBV7-8
j_call: TRBJ1-1

cdr3_aa: CASSLGPRRVGTGELFF
cdr3_nt: TGCGCCAGCAGCTTGGGCCCCCGCCGGGTAGGCACCGGGGAGCTGTTTTTT
clone_size: -
d_call: -
v_call: TRBV5-1
j_call: TRBJ2-2

cdr3_aa: CASSRSYSGNTIYF
cdr3_nt: TGTGCCAGCAGCCGATCATACTCTGGAAACACCATATATTTT
clone_size: -
d_call: -
v_call: TRBV14
j_call: TRBJ1-3

cdr3_aa: CSVGGHQETQYF
cdr3_nt: TGCAGCGTTGGCGGGCACCAAGAGACCCAGTACTTC
clone_size: once
d_call: -
v_call: TRBV29-1
j_call: TRBJ2-5

cdr3_aa: CASSPGTTNTGELFF
cdr3_nt: TGTGCCAGCAGCCCCGGGACTACGAACACCGGGGAGCTGTTTTTT
clone_size: -
d_call: TRBD2
v_call: TRBV27
j_call: TRBJ2-2

cdr3_aa: CASRSYRGNTQYF
cdr3_nt: TGTGCCAGCAGGTCCTACAGGGGAAATACGCAGTATTTT
clone_size: -
d_call: TRBD1
v_call: TRBV6-5
j_call: TRBJ2-3

cdr3_aa: CASSPLAGGSSSSTDTQYF
cdr3_nt: TGTGCCAGCTCACCACTAGCGGGGGGATCCTCCTCTAGCACAGATACGCAGTATTTT
clone_size: -
d_call: TRBD2
v_call: TRBV18
j_call: TRBJ2-3

cdr3_aa: CASSEAHRGRYDTQYF
cdr3_nt: TGTGCCAGCAGTGAAGCGCACAGGGGGCGATACGATACGCAGTATTTT
clone_size: -
d_call: TRBD1
v_call: TRBV6-1
j_call: TRBJ2-3

cdr3_aa: CASSHPGQGTYEQYF
cdr3_nt: TGTGCCAGCAGCCACCCCGGGCAGGGGACCTACGAGCAGTACTTC
clone_size: -
d_call: -
v_call: TRBV7-6
j_call: TRBJ2-7

cdr3_aa: CSARQGVMEYF
cdr3_nt: TGCAGTGCTAGACAGGGGGTGATGGAGTACTTC
clone_size: once
d_call: TRBD1
v_call: TRBV20-1
j_call: TRBJ2-7

cdr3_aa: CASSLLGNTGNTIYF
cdr3_nt: TGTGCCAGCAGCTTGCTGGGGAATACTGGAAACACCATATATTTT
clone_size: -
d_call: -
v_call: TRBV5-4
j_call: TRBJ1-3

cdr3_aa: CASSPLGSSYEQYF
cdr3_nt: TGTGCCAGCTCACCACTGGGCAGTTCCTACGAGCAGTACTTC
clone_size: once
d_call: -
v_call: TRBV18
j_call: TRBJ2-7

cdr3_aa: CASSFRPPTLGPERAETQYF
cdr3_nt: TGCGCCAGCAGTTTTCGACCCCCAACATTAGGACCCGAAAGAGCAGAGACCCAGTACTTC
clone_size: -
d_call: -
v_call: TRBV5-1
j_call: TRBJ2-5

cdr3_aa: CASSLGFSGNTIYF
cdr3_nt: TGCGCCAGCAGCTTGGGATTTTCTGGAAACACCATATATTTT
clone_size: -
d_call: -
v_call: TRBV5-1
j_call: TRBJ1-3